This record looks at one TCR beta chain sequence and its context. The antigen is unknown. The data derive from a study of T cell responses to AZD1222 COVID-19 vaccine. Libraries were prepared by immunoSEQ multiplex PCR; TCRdb keeps only in-frame clonotypes and omits some of them. This sample has over 150,000 clones; 85% to 95% occur once, and the top ten carry around 0.93%. The CDR3 runs to 13 residues. From germline, CDR1 is SEHNR and CDR2 FQNEAQ (reference sequence). V dropped 3 bases and J dropped 2 bases, with 7 bases sitting between them. The study, taken as a whole, reports: Dominant CD4 TCR responses targeted spike regions 160-218 and 743-854.

The source was peripheral blood, collected 28 days after the second dose of the MenACWY control vaccine. This receptor was obtained from an adult who received the MenACWY meningococcal vaccine as a control. The chain has TRBV7-9 and TRBJ2-5; a possible D gene is TRBD1 (6 bases). CDR3 sequence reads: CASSLGQQETQYF. CDR3 bases: TGTGCCAGCAGCTTGGGACAACAAGAGACCCAGTACTTC.